The 13 T cell receptor beta chains below come from one sample, sequenced in a study of monozygotic twins with inflammatory bowel disease. No DNA is given; TCRdb re-called the 5' RACE reads and lists each CDR3 protein once. In total, the table holds tens of thousands of distinct CDR3 sequences. The sample comprised blood. The receptors come from a human donor with ulcerative colitis or Crohn's disease, or a healthy co-twin of an affected twin (not recorded which).

This chain links TRBV28 with TRBJ2-5; TCRdb proposes TRBD1, but this gene call is untestable without DNA. Germline V CDR1 and CDR2: MDHEN, SYDVKM. This CDR3 comprises 14 residues. The CDR3 sequence is CASSPGQLKETQYF.

The V call is TRBV7-9, the J call TRBJ1-1. Germline V gene sequence: CDR1 SEHNR, CDR2 FQNEAQ (reference sequence). The CDR3 consists of 13 residues. This CDR3 reads CASSFSMNTEAFF.

CDR3 amino acids: CASGVGQGLGEQFF. The chain uses TRBV2 and TRBJ2-1; checking the TCRdb D call of TRBD2 is not possible without DNA. The CDR3 sequence is 14 residues long. CDR1 is SNHLY and CDR2 is FYNNEI in the germline V gene.

The chain joins TRBV11-2 to TRBJ1-3; TCRdb selects TRBD1, and the lack of DNA leaves this call unchecked. The CDR3 has 17 residues. Germline V gene lookup returns CDR1 SGHAT and CDR2 FQNNGV. Here the CDR3 reads CASSTPSQGASGNTIYF.

This chain links TRBV28 with TRBJ1-5; the TCRdb D gene call, TRBD1, has no DNA to confirm it. The CDR3 has 17 amino acids. Germline CDR1 MDHEN, CDR2 SYDVKM. Here the CDR3 reads CASSLYFGAWSVQPQHF.

This chain links TRBV5-1 with TRBJ2-3; TCRdb proposes TRBD1, but this gene call is untestable without DNA. Germline loops: CDR1 SGHRS, CDR2 YFSETQ. The CDR3 is 15 amino acids. The CDR3 sequence: CASSLQAGASVAQYF.

This chain joins TRBV6-5 and TRBJ1-4; TCRdb calls TRBD1, which cannot be checked without DNA. The CDR3 spans 16 residues. Germline V lookup: CDR1 MNHEY, CDR2 SVGAGI. This CDR3 reads CASSYSPDVRQGKLFF.

This chain joins TRBV12-3 or TRBV12-4 and TRBJ2-7; the D gene TCRdb calls, TRBD2, cannot be checked with no DNA. The CDR3 is 16 amino acids. This CDR3 is CASSLGLAGGIYEQYF.

V and J are TRBV20-1 and TRBJ2-7; checking the TCRdb D call of TRBD1 is not possible without DNA. CDR1 DFQATT and CDR2 SNEGSKA come from the germline V gene (reference sequence). The CDR3 is 17 residues long. This CDR3 reads CSASIWMRDRTTYEQYF.

The chain links TRBV5-1 to TRBJ1-5; with no DNA, the TCRdb D assignment of TRBD1 cannot be verified. The CDR3 covers 14 residues. Germline values: CDR1 SGHRS, CDR2 YFSETQ. The CDR3 sequence: CASSLDSSNQPQHF. The entire variable domain, with the rest obtained from reference TRBV5-1 and TRBJ1-5, is as follows: KAGVTQTPRYLIKTRGQQVTLSCSPISGHRSVSWYQQTPGQGLQFLFEYFSETQRNKGNFPGRFSGRQFSNSRSEMNVSTLELGDSALYLCASSLDSSNQPQHFGDGTRLSIL.

The rearrangement joins TRBV12-3 or TRBV12-4 to TRBJ1-1; without DNA, the TCRdb call of TRBD1 cannot be checked. This CDR3 comprises 14 residues. The CDR3 region is CASSFRQGHAEAFF.

The rearrangement joins TRBV18 to TRBJ2-5. Germline CDR1 is KGHSH and CDR2 is LQKENI. This CDR3 contains 14 residues. CDR3: CASSPVSLQETQYF.

The rearrangement uses TRBV12-3 or TRBV12-4 and TRBJ1-2; no DNA is available, so the TRBD1 call from TCRdb remains unchecked. The CDR3 is made up of 19 amino acids. The CDR3 spells CASSLVVGRQTKGNYGYTF.